This T cell receptor (beta chain) derives from a study of lymphopenia after photon versus proton radiotherapy. General study results and limits: A bigger post-nadir fall in TCR diversity correlated inversely with survival time in deceased patients. Under photons, naive T cells and diversity fell while effector/memory populations rose. Post-nadir diversity loss with photons came from oligoclonal expansion, particularly CD8+ Temra cells. Better survival with proton therapy was suggested as possible, not demonstrated.

Repertoires were generated with immunoSEQ multiplex PCR, while TCRdb's copy carries only in-frame clones and drops some. The profile shows approximately 65,000 clones, approximately 91% of them singletons. The V and J ends lost 4 bases and 1 base respectively, with 11 bases between them. Per the germline V gene, CDR1 is SGHTA and CDR2 is FQGNSA. The CDR3 spans 14 residues. This clone was counted only a few times. Antigen: not known. The chain joins TRBV7-2 to TRBJ2-7; maybe TRBD2 (6 bases). This specimen was peripheral blood, taken from a patient treated with photon-based radiotherapy. The sequence was obtained from a woman in her 70s with pancreatic cancer. CDR3 region: CASSSGLQSYEQYF. In nucleotides, the CDR3 is TGTGCCAGCAGCTCCGGACTACAGTCCTACGAGCAGTACTTC. The full variable domain, rest sourced from reference TRBV7-2 and TRBJ2-7, is GAGVSQSPSNKVTEKGKDVELRCDPISGHTALYWYRQSLGQGLEFLIYFQGNSAPDKSGLPSDRFSAERTGGSVSTLTIQRTQQEDSAVYLCASSSGLQSYEQYFGPGTRLTVT.